This entry describes one T cell receptor beta chain. Its antigen is currently unknown. The junction shows a germline mismatch at one end, possibly a read error. The entry originates in a study of cytomegalovirus exposure and HLA in healthy donors. The PCR used 60 Vbeta and 13 Jbeta primers. Repertoires were generated with immunoSEQ multiplex PCR, while TCRdb's copy carries only in-frame clones and drops some. The sample carries under 110,000 clones, over 70% recorded once. Study-wide results and limits: A few chains linked to CMV were shown in vitro to be specific for CMV antigens. A later analysis linked a missense variant in DCLRE1C to the trimming of TCR beta V and J genes. With further analysis later on, most CMV-associated TCR beta chains appeared HLA-restricted.

The CDR3 loop spans 14 amino acids. Germline CDR1 is WNHNN and CDR2 is SYGVQD (reference sequence). The material sequenced was PBMCs. The V gene is TRBV10-1, the J gene TRBJ2-1; TRBD2 aligns across 8 bases. The sequence derives from a female donor in good health and CMV-seronegative. The DNA for the CDR3 is TGCGCCAGCCGCTCTAGCGGGTCCTCCAATGAGCAGTTCTTC. Its translation: CASRSSGSSNEQFF.